This T cell receptor (beta chain) was found in a study of blood T cell repertoires in COVID-19. At the level of the study: The United States, Italy and Spain provided the acute and convalescent COVID-19 samples. PBMCs, B-cell-depleted T cells, or T cells provided the cDNA or gDNA that made up the material.

Deletions cut 4 bases from V and 5 bases from J, with 12 bases between. The CDR3 runs 13 residues. The germline V gene has CDR1 SEHNR and CDR2 FQNEAQ (reference sequence). Seattle enrolled patients during active infection and tracked them longitudinally. Repertoires were generated with immunoSEQ multiplex PCR, while TCRdb's copy carries only in-frame clones and drops some. The sample comprises about 350,000 clones, 80% to 90% of which are singletons, and 7.1% rests with the top ten. The chain employs TRBV7-9 and TRBJ2-7, with D possibly TRBD1 on 6 matching bases. The sequenced sample was peripheral blood. The sequence was obtained from a woman between 55 and 75 years old with COVID-19, enrolled during active disease. For the CDR3, the DNA is TGTGCCAGCAGCTACGCAGGGGCCAACGAGCAGTACTTC. Translating gives CASSYAGANEQYF.